One sample yielded the 12 T cell receptor beta chains listed below, sequenced in a study of blood T cell repertoires in COVID-19. Some clones are missing from TCRdb's copy, which holds only in-frame ones; the method was immunoSEQ multiplex PCR. This sample has about 260,000 clones, with around nine tenths found just once. Sequencing input: peripheral blood. Receptor source: a man in his forties or fifties who had recovered from COVID-19.

The chain combines TRBV5-5 with TRBJ1-1; 8 bases are shared with TRBD1. The CDR3 is 14 amino acids. Germline trimming cut 5 bases from V and 2 bases from J; bases unmatched to any gene: 5. Germline CDR1 and CDR2: SGHKS and YYEKEE (reference sequence). The CDR3 reads CASRHRGVNTEAFF. The DNA of the CDR3 is TGTGCCAGCAGACACAGGGGGGTAAACACTGAAGCTTTCTTT.

The chain combines TRBV29-1 with TRBJ2-1; no definite D call. Germline V CDR1 and CDR2: SQVTM, ANQGSEA. The CDR3 is 13 residues long. The V gene lost 5 bases and the J gene lost 8 bases, with 16 bases spanning the gap. The CDR3 sequence is CSVRRSPVDEQFF. The CDR3 DNA reads TGCAGCGTTCGGAGAAGCCCGGTGGATGAGCAGTTCTTC.

This sequence joins TRBV27 and TRBJ2-3, with TRBD2 matching over 9 bases. The length of the CDR3 is 21 residues. The ends lost 2 bases at V and 0 bases at J; junction bases unmatched: 18. Germline lookup yields CDR1 MNHEY and CDR2 SMNVEV (reference sequence). CDR3 nucleotides: TGTGCCAGCAGTTTAAGGGGCCTGATTCTAGCGGGGCTCAAAAGCACAGATACGCAGTATTTT. Translated: CASSLRGLILAGLKSTDTQYF.

The gene calls are TRBV18 and TRBJ1-3; TRBD1 aligns across 9 bases. The CDR3 spans 18 residues. Germline CDR1 KGHSH, CDR2 LQKENI. Trimming removed 2 bases from V and 4 bases from J; junction bases left unmatched: 12. In DNA, the CDR3 is TGTGCCAGCTCACCAAATTCAATTGGGACAGGGTCCGGAAACACCATATATTTT. Translated, it gives CASSPNSIGTGSGNTIYF. Filled out from reference TRBV18 and TRBJ1-3, the complete variable domain reads NAGVMQNPRHLVRRRGQEARLRCSPMKGHSHVYWYRQLPEEGLKFMVYLQKENIIDESGMPKERFSAEFPKEGPSILRIQQVVRGDSAAYFCASSPNSIGTGSGNTIYFGEGSWLTVV.

The chain combines TRBV5-1 with TRBJ1-2; no firm D call. Per the germline V gene, CDR1 is SGHRS and CDR2 is YFSETQ. Trimming took 4 bases from V and 4 from J, leaving 14 bases between them. The CDR3 runs 14 residues. CDR3 amino acids: CASSTEEGGYGYTF. In DNA form, the CDR3 reads TGCGCCAGCAGCACCGAGGAAGGTGGCTATGGCTACACCTTC.

The V and J genes are TRBV2 and TRBJ1-4, with a weak D call TRBD1 (5 bases). The V gene lost 1 base and the J gene lost 10 bases, with 10 bases spanning the gap. The CDR3 extends over 13 amino acids. Looked up from germline, CDR1 is SNHLY and CDR2 is FYNNEI. Here the CDR3 DNA reads TGTGCCAGCAGTGAAGAGGGGCGCGGAAAACTGTTTTTT. This encodes CASSEEGRGKLFF.

V gene TRBV25-1 combines with J gene TRBJ1-2, with 10 bases matching TRBD1. CDR3 size: 14 residues. V lost 10 bases and J lost 7; bases outside the gene matches: 12. From germline, CDR1 is MGHDK and CDR2 SYGVNS. DNA of the CDR3: TGTGCCACCACTGGGGGACAGGGGTTCGGTGGCTACACCTTC. This codes for CATTGGQGFGGYTF.

In this sample, this clone turned up a few times. V is TRBV7-9 and J is TRBJ1-6; D is uncertain. This CDR3 has 18 residues. The V and J ends lost 1 base and 0 bases respectively, with 13 bases between them. The germline CDR1 and CDR2 sequences are SEHNR and FQNEAQ (reference sequence). CDR3 residues: CASSLVWRGSSYNSPLHF. The CDR3 DNA reads as TGTGCCAGCAGCTTAGTTTGGCGGGGAAGCTCCTATAATTCACCCCTCCACTTT.

This chain uses TRBV5-6 with TRBJ1-2, with 7 bases identical to TRBD1. Trimming removed 4 bases from V and 5 bases from J; junction bases left unmatched: 14. CDR3 size: 16 residues. Germline loops: CDR1 SGHDT, CDR2 YYEEEE. CDR3: CASSPTGTARRYGYTF. CDR3 in DNA: TGTGCCAGCAGCCCCACCGGGACAGCCCGCCGATATGGCTACACCTTC.

This clone was counted a single time. The CDR3 sequence: CASSYLAGGPFEQYF. The CDR3 DNA sequence: TGTGCCAGCAGCTACCTAGCGGGAGGGCCTTTCGAGCAGTACTTC. The chain employs TRBV13 and TRBJ2-7; TRBD2 agrees at 12 bases. Germline loops: CDR1 PRHDT, CDR2 FYEKMQ (reference sequence). After removal of 4 bases from V and 6 bases from J, the junction contained 7 bases not matched to a gene. This CDR3 region has 15 residues.

The chain couples TRBV15 to TRBJ1-3; maybe TRBD1 (5 bases). The length of the CDR3 is 15 residues. CDR1 and CDR2 from the germline V gene are LNHNV and YYDKDF (reference sequence). Trimming took 1 base from V and 1 from J, leaving 8 bases between them. The CDR3: CATSRGQSSGNTIYF. The CDR3 coding sequence is TGTGCCACCAGCAGAGGACAGAGTTCTGGAAACACCATATATTTT.

This chain joins TRBV19 and TRBJ1-3, with 8 bases fitting TRBD1. Germline trimming cut 4 bases from V and 0 bases from J; bases unmatched to any gene: 5. CDR1 is LNHDA, CDR2 SQIVND, per germline (reference sequence). The CDR3 contains 16 residues. The CDR3 spells CASSNGQGFSGNTIYF. The DNA of the CDR3 is TGTGCCAGTAGTAACGGACAGGGCTTCTCTGGAAACACCATATATTTT.